The 29 T cell receptor beta chains listed next were all sequenced from one sample in a study of beta chain features in type 1 diabetes. Antigens of these TCRs are unknown. The sequenced template was cDNA made from the entire isolated RNA. Only in-frame clones appear in the TCRdb table, and some are missing; sequencing was by immunoSEQ multiplex PCR. The sample shows about 650,000 clones, approximately 13% of them seen only once. Whole-study findings and limits: Moderate but significant shortening of TCRB CDR3s was recorded in all four CD4+ subsets from Type 1 diabetes patients.

The sequenced material came from naive CD4+ T cells from blood. The receptors were gathered from a man under 40 with type 1 diabetes.

V gene TRBV7-7 combines with J gene TRBJ1-6; D remains unclear. The CDR3 length is 15 residues. The V end was cut by 1 base, the J end by 7 bases, with 11 bases between. Looked up from germline, CDR1 is SSHAT and CDR2 is FNYEAQ (reference sequence). The CDR3 DNA reads TGTGCCAGCAGCTTAGTCCGATCCTCCAATTCACCCCTCCACTTT. Protein product: CASSLVRSSNSPLHF.

This clone came up once. The rearrangement uses TRBV5-6 and TRBJ2-3, with 11 nucleotides matching TRBD2. The CDR3 extends over 15 amino acids. Germline V CDR1 and CDR2: SGHDT, YYEEEE. V dropped 4 bases and J dropped 3; count of bases not matched to a gene: 4. The CDR3 region is CASSPLAGGTDTQYF. The CDR3 nucleotides are TGTGCCAGCAGCCCCTTAGCGGGGGGGACAGATACGCAGTATTTT. Using reference TRBV5-6 and TRBJ2-3 for the parts outside the CDR3, the full variable domain is DAGVTQSPTHLIKTRGQQVTLRCSPKSGHDTVSWYQQALGQGPQFIFQYYEEEERQRGNFPDRFSGHQFPNYSSELNVNALLLGDSALYLCASSPLAGGTDTQYFGPGTRLTVL.

CDR3 sequence reads: CASSLGGPVRGNTEAFF. CDR3 DNA: TGTGCCAGCAGCTTAGGGGGACCGGTTCGTGGGAACACTGAAGCTTTCTTT. The V and J genes are TRBV7-8 and TRBJ1-1; D might be TRBD1 (5 bases). CDR3 length: 17 residues. Trimming pared 1 base from V and 1 base from J, leaving 16 bases between. The germline V gene encodes CDR1 SGHVS and CDR2 FQNEAQ.

This sequence joins TRBV28 and TRBJ2-7; D may be TRBD1 (6 bases). CDR3 length: 14 amino acids. V was shortened by 5 bases and J by 2 bases, with 13 bases between the two germline ends. CDR1 is MDHEN, CDR2 SYDVKM, per germline. DNA of the CDR3: TGTGCCAGCAGTCCACCTCAGGGGACCTACGAGCAGTACTTC. It encodes CASSPPQGTYEQYF.

The table lists this clone with a few counts. This chain uses TRBV19 with TRBJ2-2; D is undetermined. CDR1 is LNHDA and CDR2 is SQIVND in the germline V gene (reference sequence). The V end was cut by 3 bases, the J end by 6 bases, with 14 bases between. The CDR3 loop spans 15 amino acids. CDR3 amino acids: CASSMETDLSGELFF. The CDR3, as DNA: TGTGCCAGTAGTATGGAAACAGACCTCTCCGGGGAGCTGTTTTTT.

This clone was seen at least ten times. Within the sample, other DNA sequences also encode this same CDR3. V gene TRBV11-2 combines with J gene TRBJ2-1; D ambiguous. CDR1 is SGHAT, CDR2 FQNNGV, per germline. This CDR3 contains 11 residues. V was cut by 2 bases and J by 5 bases, with 1 base left in between. CDR3: CASSLNNEQFF. The CDR3 DNA follows: TGTGCCAGCAGCTTAAACAATGAGCAGTTCTTC.

The table lists this clone with a few counts. The chain has TRBV19 and TRBJ2-6; D remains ambiguous. Germline loops: CDR1 LNHDA, CDR2 SQIVND (reference sequence). The CDR3 extends over 18 amino acids. Trimming removed 6 bases from V and 0 bases from J, with 18 bases in between. CDR3 protein: CASRSMSLHTSGANVLTF. CDR3 coding DNA: TGTGCCAGTAGGAGTATGTCCCTCCATACCTCTGGGGCCAACGTCCTGACTTTC.

This clone turned up a few times. The V gene is TRBV4-1, the J gene TRBJ2-7; 9 bases map to TRBD1. The CDR3 loop spans 16 amino acids. After removal of 5 bases from V and 4 bases from J, the junction contained 12 bases not matched to a gene. Per germline, CDR1 MGHRA and CDR2 YSYEKL. For the CDR3, the DNA is TGCGCCAGCAGCGACATTGGACAGGGGCGAAAATACGAGCAGTACTTC. Translation: CASSDIGQGRKYEQYF.

CDR3: CAWSVMGVPGSPLHF. CDR3 DNA sequence: TGTGCCTGGAGTGTAATGGGGGTACCGGGTTCACCCCTCCACTTT. The gene calls are TRBV30 and TRBJ1-6; D is possibly TRBD1 (5 bases). The germline CDR1 and CDR2 sequences are GTSNPN and SVGIG (reference sequence). Trimming pared 0 bases from V and 9 bases from J, leaving 15 bases between. CDR3 size: 15 residues.

This clone was detected a few times. The chain couples TRBV11-2 to TRBJ2-5; D possibly corresponds to TRBD2 (7 bases). This CDR3 is built from 14 residues. The germline CDR1 and CDR2 sequences are SGHAT and FQNNGV. With 5 bases removed from V and 2 bases from J, the gap between germline ends came to 12 bases. The CDR3 DNA reads as TGTGCCAGCAGCCCGGGGGGCCCACAAGAGACCCAGTACTTC. Protein: CASSPGGPQETQYF.

The chain carries TRBV7-2 and TRBJ1-1; D unresolved. Germline V gene lookup returns CDR1 SGHTA and CDR2 FQGNSA. The CDR3 is made up of 14 amino acids. V was cut by 4 bases and J by 0 bases, with 9 bases left in between. The CDR3 protein is CASSSSTVNTEAFF. CDR3 DNA sequence: TGTGCCAGCAGCTCCTCCACAGTGAACACTGAAGCTTTCTTT.

This clone showed up just a few times. This chain links TRBV7-3 with TRBJ2-1; 8 nucleotides align to TRBD2. The germline V gene has CDR1 SGHTA and CDR2 FQGTGA. Unmatched junction bases numbered 10, after V lost 5 bases and J lost 4 bases. This CDR3 is built from 16 residues. CDR3 DNA: TGTGCCAGCAGCCCCCCGGGAGGGGAGACATACAATGAGCAGTTCTTC. Its translation: CASSPPGGETYNEQFF.

The chain employs TRBV13 and TRBJ2-2; D is undetermined. Germline V lookup: CDR1 PRHDT, CDR2 FYEKMQ (reference sequence). V dropped 5 bases and J dropped 3 bases, with 4 bases sitting between them. CDR3 length equals 12 residues. CDR3 coding DNA: TGTGCCAGCAGCCCGTACACCGGGGAGCTGTTTTTT. Its protein product is CASSPYTGELFF.

Only a few counts were recorded for this clone. The chain carries TRBV7-9 and TRBJ1-2; 7 bases are shared with TRBD1. Per the germline V gene, CDR1 is SEHNR and CDR2 is FQNEAQ (reference sequence). Germline trimming cut 1 base from V and 4 bases from J; bases unmatched to any gene: 12. This CDR3 contains 17 residues. CDR3 coding DNA: TGTGCCAGCAGCTTAGAGGCTGTGGGACAGAGACCCTATGGCTACACCTTC. Its translation is CASSLEAVGQRPYGYTF.

This clone was counted only a few times. V usage is TRBV29-1 and J usage is TRBJ1-1; D is possibly TRBD1 (5 bases). Germline V gives CDR1 SQVTM, CDR2 ANQGSEA. This CDR3 contains 14 residues. The germline V and J ends were trimmed by 4 bases and 3 bases, with 15 bases remaining between them. The CDR3 loop is CSVVGRVVDTEAFF. Here the CDR3 DNA reads TGCAGCGTTGTAGGCAGGGTGGTTGACACTGAAGCTTTCTTT.

This clone appeared a few times. The V call is TRBV6-5, the J call TRBJ1-4; D remains ambiguous. This CDR3 is 11 amino acids long. Trimming pared 10 bases from V and 2 bases from J, leaving 5 bases between. Germline V gene sequence: CDR1 MNHEY, CDR2 SVGAGI. The CDR3 is CAMGTNEKLFF. The CDR3 coding sequence is TGTGCCATGGGGACTAATGAAAAACTGTTTTTT.

The chain has TRBV9 and TRBJ2-5, with unresolved D. The V gene's germline CDR1 is SGDLS and CDR2 YYNGEE. V was trimmed by 0 bases and J by 0 bases, leaving 9 bases between them. The CDR3 loop spans 15 amino acids. As DNA, the CDR3 is TGTGCCAGCAGCGTAGGGCGGCCGAACCAAGAGACCCAGTACTTC. Translation: CASSVGRPNQETQYF.

This chain connects TRBV7-9 to TRBJ1-1; 12 bases fit TRBD1. J was trimmed by 3 bases and V by 4 bases; bases with no gene match: 6. Germline V gene lookup returns CDR1 SEHNR and CDR2 FQNEAQ (reference sequence). This CDR3 has 16 amino acids. The CDR3, as DNA: TGTGCCAGCAGCTCCGGGACAGGGGGCGCGTACACTGAAGCTTTCTTT. Amino acid sequence: CASSSGTGGAYTEAFF.

The V gene is TRBV18, the J gene TRBJ1-4; the D is unclear. V was clipped by 2 bases and J by 5 bases, with 12 bases between them. The CDR3 length is 15 residues. Looked up from germline, CDR1 is KGHSH and CDR2 is LQKENI. Here the CDR3 DNA reads TGTGCCAGCTCACCAGGTCGTCAGCCGAATGAAAAACTGTTTTTT. It specifies CASSPGRQPNEKLFF.

The CDR3 loop reads CASSVTPRGEETQYF. CDR3 sequence (DNA): TGTGCCAGCAGCGTAACTCCTCGCGGGGAAGAGACCCAGTACTTC. The chain couples TRBV9 to TRBJ2-5; D possibly corresponds to TRBD2 (6 bases). CDR3 length equals 15 residues. CDR1 and CDR2 (germline): SGDLS, YYNGEE. V lost 1 base to trimming and J lost 3 bases, with 13 bases between them.

The chain joins TRBV19 to TRBJ2-5; no firm D call. Trimming removed 5 bases from V and 0 bases from J, with 10 bases in between. Germline CDR1 LNHDA, CDR2 SQIVND (reference sequence). The CDR3 runs 14 residues. CDR3 nucleotides: TGTGCCAGTAGTGGCCTCGCCTACCAAGAGACCCAGTACTTC. Amino acid sequence: CASSGLAYQETQYF.

The chain combines TRBV30 with TRBJ2-7, with 11 bases aligning to TRBD2. Germline V lookup: CDR1 GTSNPN, CDR2 SVGIG (reference sequence). The V segment lost 0 bases and the J segment 1 base; nucleotides outside the gene matches: 5. The CDR3 has 16 amino acids. Here the CDR3 DNA reads TGTGCCTGGAGTGTACTAACTAGCGGGGGATCCTACGAGCAGTACTTC. It codes for CAWSVLTSGGSYEQYF.

There are a few counts of this clone. As DNA, the CDR3 is TGCAGCGTTGTTCCACCGAACACTGAAGCTTTCTTT. Protein: CSVVPPNTEAFF. The rearrangement uses TRBV29-1 and TRBJ1-1; D is unresolved. Trimming shortened V by 4 bases and J by 1 base, and 7 bases separated the two germline ends. This CDR3 comprises 12 residues. CDR1 SQVTM and CDR2 ANQGSEA come from the germline V gene. The complete variable domain, with remaining parts taken from reference TRBV29-1 and TRBJ1-1, reads SAVISQKPSRDICQRGTSLTIQCQVDSQVTMMFWYRQQPGQSLTLIATANQGSEATYESGFVIDKFPISRPNLTFSTLTVSNMSPEDSSIYLCSVVPPNTEAFFGQGTRLTVV.

This clone turned up a few times. The rearrangement uses TRBV30 and TRBJ1-3, with D hard to call. V lost 5 bases and J lost 0, with 5 bases in between. CDR3 size: 12 residues. The germline gives CDR1 GTSNPN, CDR2 SVGIG (reference sequence). CDR3 DNA: TGTGCCTGGGAAGTCTCTGGAAACACCATATATTTT. It is translated as CAWEVSGNTIYF.

This clone was recorded a few times. The chain employs TRBV9 and TRBJ2-7; TRBD1 matches 9 bases. Germline-derived CDR1 and CDR2 are SGDLS and YYNGEE. The CDR3 has 15 residues. With 3 bases clipped from V and 4 bases from J, the junction kept 8 bases outside the gene matches. CDR3 amino acids: CASSAGTGTAYEQYF. In DNA, the CDR3 is TGTGCCAGCAGCGCCGGGACAGGGACGGCTTACGAGCAGTACTTC.

The rearrangement links TRBV19 to TRBJ2-7; D is uncertain. Trimming stripped 4 bases from V and 2 bases from J, with 9 bases between. CDR3 length: 13 amino acids. Germline values: CDR1 LNHDA, CDR2 SQIVND (reference sequence). The CDR3 sequence is CASSNEIPYEQYF. Written as DNA, the CDR3 is TGTGCCAGTAGTAACGAAATTCCCTACGAGCAGTACTTC.

This clone was seen a few times. CDR3 nucleotides: TGCAGCCTGCGGGACAGGGGCTACAATGAGCAGTTCTTC. Encoded protein: CSLRDRGYNEQFF. The chain links TRBV29-1 to TRBJ2-1; TRBD1 agrees at 10 bases. Germline V CDR1 and CDR2: SQVTM, ANQGSEA. The CDR3 spans 13 residues. The J segment lost 3 bases and the V segment lost 8 bases, leaving 4 bases of the junction unmatched.

The V gene is TRBV4-1, the J gene TRBJ2-6; D unclear. The CDR3 extends over 16 amino acids. Trimming cost V 0 bases and J 0 bases, with 6 bases left between them. CDR1 MGHRA and CDR2 YSYEKL come from the germline V gene. CDR3 nucleotides: TGCGCCAGCAGCCAAGATTGGGACTCTGGGGCCAACGTCCTGACTTTC. Translating it yields CASSQDWDSGANVLTF.

The rearrangement links TRBV6-5 to TRBJ1-1; 10 nucleotides align to TRBD1. The CDR3 is made up of 14 amino acids. V was clipped by 2 bases and J by 3 bases; unmatched bases: 0. The germline gives CDR1 MNHEY, CDR2 SVGAGI. This chain's CDR3 is CASSYDRGHTEAFF. CDR3 in DNA: TGTGCCAGCAGTTACGACAGGGGGCACACTGAAGCTTTCTTT.